This T cell receptor (beta chain) was profiled in a study of identifying expanded T cells in peripheral blood. Overall study findings and caveats: Approximately 2-week clone count variance significantly increased as total template count grew. Approximately 1.1 clones differed between technical replicates, versus approximately 17 and 20 over time.

V lost 6 bases, J lost 3 bases, and 11 bases lay in between. This CDR3 has 14 amino acids. CDR1 and CDR2 from the germline V gene are MNHEY and SVGAGI. During the collection period, no donor immune events like infections were recorded. Profiled with immunoSEQ multiplex PCR; TCRdb holds only in-frame clones, not every one. The table includes roughly 100,000 clones, approximately 88% detected once. Remarks on this clone: What it binds is not known.

The sample was blood. The chain recombines TRBV6-5 with TRBJ2-2; D is unresolved. The receptor's source is a person aged 18 to 75 in good health. CDR3 sequence reads: CASSTPTYTGELFF. The CDR3 coding sequence is TGTGCCAGCAGCACCCCGACGTACACCGGGGAGCTGTTTTTT.